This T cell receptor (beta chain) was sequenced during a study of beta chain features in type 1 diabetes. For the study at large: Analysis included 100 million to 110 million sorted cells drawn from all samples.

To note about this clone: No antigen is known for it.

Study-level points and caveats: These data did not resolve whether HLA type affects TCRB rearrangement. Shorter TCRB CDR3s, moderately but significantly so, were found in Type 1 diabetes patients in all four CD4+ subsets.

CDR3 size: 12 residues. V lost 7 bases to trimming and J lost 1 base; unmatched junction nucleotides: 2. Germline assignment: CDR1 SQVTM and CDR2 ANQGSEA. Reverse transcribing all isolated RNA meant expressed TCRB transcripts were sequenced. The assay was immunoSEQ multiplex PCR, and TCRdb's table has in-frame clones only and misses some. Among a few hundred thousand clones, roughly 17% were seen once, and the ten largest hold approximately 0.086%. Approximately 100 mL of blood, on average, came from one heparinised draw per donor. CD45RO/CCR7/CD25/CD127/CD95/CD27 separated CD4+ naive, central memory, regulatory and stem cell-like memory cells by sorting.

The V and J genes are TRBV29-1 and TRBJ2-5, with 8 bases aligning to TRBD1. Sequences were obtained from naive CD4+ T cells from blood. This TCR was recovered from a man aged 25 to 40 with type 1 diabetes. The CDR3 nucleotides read TGCAGCGGAACAGGGGGCCAAGAGACCCAGTACTTC. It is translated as CSGTGGQETQYF. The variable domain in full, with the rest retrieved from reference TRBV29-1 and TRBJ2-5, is SAVISQKPSRDICQRGTSLTIQCQVDSQVTMMFWYRQQPGQSLTLIATANQGSEATYESGFVIDKFPISRPNLTFSTLTVSNMSPEDSSIYLCSGTGGQETQYFGPGTRLLVL.